These 6 T cell receptor beta chains share one sample of origin, sequenced in a study of naive and memory T cell subsets. The beta constant-region primer was an equimolar mix of two oligonucleotides covering TRBC1 and TRBC2. Nested alpha and beta constant-region primers with the SP2 primer drove four PCR rounds on ligated cDNA. MiXCR, applied by TCRdb to the UMI-ligation and nested PCR reads, yields one record per CDR3 protein. Of just over 80,000 distinct CDR3 sequences in the sample, approximately 10% are singletons; the top ten hold about 1.3%. Sequencing was carried out using naive CD8+ T cells from blood. The receptors come from a human donor in good health.

This clonotype was observed at least ten times. The chain has TRBV7-9 and TRBJ2-3; 12 bases map to TRBD2. The CDR3 consists of 15 residues. The junction had 7 bases not matched to a gene; V was cut back by 8 bases and J by 4 bases. Germline V gene sequence: CDR1 SEHNR, CDR2 FQNEAQ (reference sequence). The CDR3 here is CASWASGRVADTQYF. Here the CDR3 DNA reads TGTGCCAGCTGGGCTAGCGGGAGGGTCGCAGATACGCAGTATTTT.

In this sample, this clonotype turned up many times. The chain carries TRBV29-1 and TRBJ2-3; no clear D gene. In germline, CDR1 is SQVTM, CDR2 ANQGSEA. This CDR3 is built from 13 residues. Trimming removed 7 bases from V and 0 bases from J, with 11 bases in between. CDR3 amino acids: CSADLGSTDTQYF. The CDR3 nucleotides read TGCAGCGCGGACCTGGGAAGCACAGATACGCAGTATTTT.

This clonotype was seen at least ten times. V and J are TRBV18 and TRBJ2-3; TRBD1 is a possible D gene (6 bases). The CDR3 has 16 residues. Trimming took 5 bases from V and 4 from J, leaving 19 bases between them. Germline values: CDR1 KGHSH, CDR2 LQKENI. DNA for the CDR3: TGTGCCAGCTCAGCACAGGGATCTAGCAGGTCAGATACGCAGTATTTT. It codes for CASSAQGSSRSDTQYF.

This clonotype was recorded many times. This sequence joins TRBV20-1 and TRBJ2-3; D is ambiguous. V dropped 3 bases and J dropped 2 bases, with 21 bases sitting between them. The CDR3 is made up of 17 amino acids. CDR1 DFQATT and CDR2 SNEGSKA come from the germline V gene (reference sequence). The CDR3 loop reads CSASLLHSEAITDTQYF. The CDR3 DNA reads as TGCAGTGCTAGCCTACTCCACAGCGAAGCCATCACAGATACGCAGTATTTT.

A few counts support this clonotype. The chain carries TRBV11-2 and TRBJ2-3; TRBD2 is a possible D gene (6 bases). This CDR3 spans 15 amino acids. The V gene's germline CDR1 is SGHAT and CDR2 FQNNGV. The ends were cut back, 2 bases at V and 6 bases at J, with 15 bases in the middle. CDR3 amino acids: CASSLTRGTGDTQYF. The CDR3 DNA reads as TGTGCCAGCAGCTTAACTCGCGGGACGGGGGATACGCAGTATTTT.

This clonotype has only a few counts. The V call is TRBV6-2 or TRBV6-3, the J call TRBJ2-3; D is perhaps TRBD1 (6 bases). CDR3 length: 15 amino acids. V lost 0 bases, J lost 5 bases, and 12 bases lay in between. From germline, CDR1 is MNHEY and CDR2 SVGEGT. In DNA, the CDR3 is TGTGCCAGCAGTTACTCGGACAGAAGAAGAGATACGCAGTATTTT. It is translated as CASSYSDRRRDTQYF.